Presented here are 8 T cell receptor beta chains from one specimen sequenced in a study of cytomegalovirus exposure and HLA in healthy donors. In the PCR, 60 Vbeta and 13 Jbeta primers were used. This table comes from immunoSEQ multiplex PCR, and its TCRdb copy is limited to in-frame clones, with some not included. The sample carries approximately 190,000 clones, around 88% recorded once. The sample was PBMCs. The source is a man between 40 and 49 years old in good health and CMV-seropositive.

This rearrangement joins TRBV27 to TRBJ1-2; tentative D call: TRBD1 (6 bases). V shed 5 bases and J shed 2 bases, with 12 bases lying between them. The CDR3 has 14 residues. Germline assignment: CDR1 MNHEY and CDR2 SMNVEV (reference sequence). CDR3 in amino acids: CASSPLTGNYGYTF. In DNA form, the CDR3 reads TGTGCCAGCAGTCCATTGACAGGCAACTATGGCTACACCTTC.

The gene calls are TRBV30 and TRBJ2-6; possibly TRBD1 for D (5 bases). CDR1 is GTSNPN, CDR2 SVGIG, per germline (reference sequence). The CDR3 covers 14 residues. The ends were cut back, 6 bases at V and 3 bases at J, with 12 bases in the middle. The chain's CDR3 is CACVQGFGANVLTF. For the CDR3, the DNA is TGTGCCTGCGTGCAGGGTTTTGGGGCCAACGTCCTGACTTTC.

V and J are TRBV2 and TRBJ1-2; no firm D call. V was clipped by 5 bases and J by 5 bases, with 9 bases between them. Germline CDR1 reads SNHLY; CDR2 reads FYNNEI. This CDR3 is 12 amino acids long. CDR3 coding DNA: TGTGCCAGCAGTACAGAGAAATATGGCTACACCTTC. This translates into CASSTEKYGYTF. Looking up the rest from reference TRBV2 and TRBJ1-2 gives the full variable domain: EPEVTQTPSHQVTQMGQEVILRCVPISNHLYFYWYRQILGQKVEFLVSFYNNEISEKSEIFDDQFSVERPDGSNFTLKIRSTKLEDSAMYFCASSTEKYGYTFGSGTRLTVV.

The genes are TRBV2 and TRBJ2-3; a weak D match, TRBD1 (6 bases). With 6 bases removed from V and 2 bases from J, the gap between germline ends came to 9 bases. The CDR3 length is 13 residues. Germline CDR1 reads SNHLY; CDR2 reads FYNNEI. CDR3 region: CASRGDNTDTQYF. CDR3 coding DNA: TGTGCCAGCAGAGGGGACAACACAGATACGCAGTATTTT.

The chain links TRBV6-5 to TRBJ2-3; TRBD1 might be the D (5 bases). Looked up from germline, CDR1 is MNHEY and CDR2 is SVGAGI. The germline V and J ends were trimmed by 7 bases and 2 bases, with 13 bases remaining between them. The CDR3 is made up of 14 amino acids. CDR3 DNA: TGTGCCAGCACTGAAACAGGACCCACAGATACGCAGTATTTT. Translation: CASTETGPTDTQYF.

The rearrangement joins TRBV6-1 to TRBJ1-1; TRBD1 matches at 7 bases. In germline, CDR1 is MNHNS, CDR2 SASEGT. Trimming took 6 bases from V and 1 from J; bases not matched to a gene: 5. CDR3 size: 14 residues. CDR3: CASRTTGWNTEAFF. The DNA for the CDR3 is TGTGCCAGCAGGACGACAGGGTGGAACACTGAAGCTTTCTTT.

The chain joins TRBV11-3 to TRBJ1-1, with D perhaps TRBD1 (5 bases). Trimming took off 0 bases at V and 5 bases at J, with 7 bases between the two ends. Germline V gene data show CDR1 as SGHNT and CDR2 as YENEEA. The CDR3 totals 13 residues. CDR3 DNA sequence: TGTGCCAGCAGCTTAGATGGGGGGACTGAAGCTTTCTTT. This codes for CASSLDGGTEAFF. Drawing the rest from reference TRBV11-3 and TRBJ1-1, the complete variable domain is EAGVVQSPRYKIIEKKQPVAFWCNPISGHNTLYWYLQNLGQGPELLIRYENEEAVDDSQLPKDRFSAERLKGVDSTLKIQPAELGDSAVYLCASSLDGGTEAFFGQGTRLTVV.

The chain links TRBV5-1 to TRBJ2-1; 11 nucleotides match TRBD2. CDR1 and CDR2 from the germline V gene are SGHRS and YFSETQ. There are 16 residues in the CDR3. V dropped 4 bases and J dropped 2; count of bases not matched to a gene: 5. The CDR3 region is CASSPGTSGTYNEQFF. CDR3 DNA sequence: TGCGCCAGCAGCCCCGGGACTAGCGGTACCTACAATGAGCAGTTCTTC.